This TCR beta chain was recovered during a study of Ad26.COV2.S vaccination and SARS-CoV-2 variants. Overall study findings and caveats: The study found higher spike-specific TCR breadth in vaccine than placebo recipients. Spike-specific responses of CD8+ and CD4+ T cells were reported to display substantial breadth after vaccination. Possible underestimation of total T cell responses by the TCR breadth and depth analyses was noted.

Germline values: CDR1 SGHVS, CDR2 FNYEAQ. The CDR3 extends over 13 amino acids. Trimming removed 0 bases from V and 7 bases from J, with 6 bases in between. Regarding this clone: What it binds is unknown.

Only in-frame clones appear in the TCRdb table, and some are missing; sequencing was by immunoSEQ multiplex PCR. The sample holds about 350,000 clones; 90% to 95% are singletons and the top ten take around 4.2%. J is TRBJ2-2 and V is TRBV7-6, with no clear D. The sample consisted of peripheral blood, taken after recovery from COVID-19. This TCR came from a human donor who had recovered from COVID-19. The CDR3 reads CASSLALNGELFF. In nucleotides, the CDR3 is TGTGCCAGCAGCTTAGCGCTTAACGGGGAGCTGTTTTTT.